This T cell receptor (beta chain) appears in the sequencing data of a study of blood T cell repertoires in COVID-19. Study-wide context: Acute-phase and convalescent COVID-19 samples originated in the United States, Italy and Spain. Nucleic acid was either cDNA or gDNA, and it came from T cells, B-cell-depleted T cells, or PBMCs.

Under the authors' procedure: Reference gene primer amplification gave nucleated cell count estimates. Assay used: immunoSEQ multiplex PCR; TCRdb lists only in-frame clones, some missing. V and J calls and clone size come straight from that table; D and trimming were deduced from the DNA. The sample holds about 250,000 clones; around 85% are singletons and the top ten take 3% to 4%. Germline CDR1 and CDR2: MNHEY and SVGAGI. V was cut by 2 bases and J by 1 base, with 8 bases left in between. This CDR3 spans 14 amino acids. The rearrangement joins TRBV6-5 to TRBJ2-5; D is unclear. This TCR derives from a woman in her thirties or forties with active or convalescent COVID-19. Source material: peripheral blood. CDR3 in amino acids: CASSYRAGQETQYF. The DNA of the CDR3 is TGTGCCAGCAGTTACCGAGCAGGCCAAGAGACCCAGTACTTC.